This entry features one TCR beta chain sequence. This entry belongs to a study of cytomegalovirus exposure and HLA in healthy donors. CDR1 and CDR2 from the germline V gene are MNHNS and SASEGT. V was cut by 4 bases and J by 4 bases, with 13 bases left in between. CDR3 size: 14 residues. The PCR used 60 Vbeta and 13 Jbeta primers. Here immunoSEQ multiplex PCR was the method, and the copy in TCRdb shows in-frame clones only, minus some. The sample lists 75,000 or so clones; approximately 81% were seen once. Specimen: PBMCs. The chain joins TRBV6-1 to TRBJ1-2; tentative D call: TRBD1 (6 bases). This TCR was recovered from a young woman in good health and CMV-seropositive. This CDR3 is CASSAFTGLYGYTF. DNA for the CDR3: TGTGCCAGCAGTGCATTTACAGGGCTCTATGGCTACACCTTC.